This T cell receptor beta chain was observed in a study of T cell responses to AZD1222 COVID-19 vaccine. Study-level findings and limits: Vaccine-associated CD4 TCRs ranged over spike, dominating at 160-218 and 743-854.

Trimming removed 0 bases at V and 0 bases at J, with 17 bases between. The CDR3 is 18 amino acids. CDR1 is MRHNA, CDR2 SNTAGT, per germline. Concerning this clone itself: What it binds is unknown.

TCRdb's table, derived via immunoSEQ multiplex PCR, lists solely in-frame clones and lacks some. The sample holds tens of thousands of clones; around three quarters are singletons and the top ten take approximately 4%. The source was peripheral blood, collected on day 0 of AZD1222 vaccination. The rearrangement uses TRBV6-4 and TRBJ1-1; D is possibly TRBD1 (5 bases). This TCR was recovered from an adult in good health. For the CDR3, the DNA is TGTGCCAGCAGTGACTCACTCGTCGTCCAGGGTATGAACACTGAAGCTTTCTTT. It codes for CASSDSLVVQGMNTEAFF.